This TCR beta chain was recorded in a study of blood T cell repertoires in COVID-19. Study overall: The United States, Italy and Spain provided the acute and convalescent COVID-19 samples. PBMCs, B-cell-depleted T cells, or T cells provided the cDNA or gDNA that made up the material.

Authors' methods: Reference gene primer amplification in the assay estimated nucleated cell counts. TCRdb keeps only in-frame clones here, not all; method: immunoSEQ multiplex PCR. That table furnishes V, J and clone size, whereas the DNA furnished D and trimming. The sample contains some 270,000 clones, roughly 86% of which appear only once. CDR1 is KGHSH, CDR2 LQKENI, per germline. CDR3 length equals 13 residues. V was pared by 6 bases and J by 2 bases, with 3 bases of the junction left unmatched. This clone appeared once. This receptor was obtained from a man in his forties with active or convalescent COVID-19. The chain uses TRBV18 and TRBJ1-2; 7 bases are shared with TRBD1. The sample taken for sequencing was peripheral blood. The CDR3 DNA reads as TGTGCCAGCTCCCAGGGACAGAACTATGGCTACACCTTC. It encodes CASSQGQNYGYTF.